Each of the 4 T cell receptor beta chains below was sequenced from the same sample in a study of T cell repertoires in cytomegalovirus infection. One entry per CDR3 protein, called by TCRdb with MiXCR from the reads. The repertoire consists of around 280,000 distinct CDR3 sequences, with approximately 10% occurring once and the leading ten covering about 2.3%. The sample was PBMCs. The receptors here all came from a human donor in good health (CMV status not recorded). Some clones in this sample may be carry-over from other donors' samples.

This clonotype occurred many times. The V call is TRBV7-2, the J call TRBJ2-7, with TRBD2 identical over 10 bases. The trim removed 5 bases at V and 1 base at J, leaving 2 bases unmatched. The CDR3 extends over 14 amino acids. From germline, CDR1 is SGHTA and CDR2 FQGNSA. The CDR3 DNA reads TGTGCCAGCAGCCCAGCGGGGGGGTCCTACGAGCAGTACGTC. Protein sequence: CASSPAGGSYEQYV.

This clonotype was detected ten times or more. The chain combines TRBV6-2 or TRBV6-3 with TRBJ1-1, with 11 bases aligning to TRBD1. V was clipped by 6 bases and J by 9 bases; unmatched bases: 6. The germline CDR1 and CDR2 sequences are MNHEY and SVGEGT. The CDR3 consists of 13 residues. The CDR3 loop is CASRSRDRGKAFF. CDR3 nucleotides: TGTGCCAGCAGGAGCCGGGACAGGGGGAAAGCTTTCTTT.

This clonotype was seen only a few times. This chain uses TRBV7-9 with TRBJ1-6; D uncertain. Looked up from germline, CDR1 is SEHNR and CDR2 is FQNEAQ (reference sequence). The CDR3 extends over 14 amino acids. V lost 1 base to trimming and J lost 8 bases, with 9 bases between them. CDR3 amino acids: CASSLGEGYSPLHF. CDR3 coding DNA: TGTGCCAGCAGCTTAGGAGAGGGCTATTCACCCCTCCACTTT.

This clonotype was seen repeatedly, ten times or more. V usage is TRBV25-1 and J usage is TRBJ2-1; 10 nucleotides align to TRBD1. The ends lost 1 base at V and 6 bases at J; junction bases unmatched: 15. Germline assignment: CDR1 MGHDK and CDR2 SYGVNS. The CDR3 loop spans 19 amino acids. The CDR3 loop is CASSEWRDRGVPEGNEQFF. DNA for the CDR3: TGTGCCAGCAGTGAATGGCGGGACAGGGGTGTCCCCGAGGGCAATGAGCAGTTCTTC.